This T cell receptor beta chain was identified during a study of OX40 agonist ivuxolimab in advanced cancers. Looking at the study overall: The patients got ivuxolimab, which is an agonistic anti-OX40 (CD134) antibody. Of the participants, under 50% had some prior anti-PD-1, anti-PD-L1 or anti-CTLA-4 therapy, which was allowed.

The V gene's germline CDR1 is MGHRA and CDR2 YSYEKL. The germline V and J ends were trimmed by 2 bases and 4 bases, with 18 bases remaining between them. The CDR3 has 17 amino acids. For this clone: What it binds is unknown.

Sequenced by immunoSEQ multiplex PCR; TCRdb stores in-frame clones only, minus some. The repertoire has tens of thousands of clones, roughly nine tenths of them found once; the top ten carry 0.55% to 0.7%. The study, taken as a whole, reports: Normalized expansion of T-cell clones was also low for some nonresponders.

The sequencing here drew on CD4+ or CD8+ T cells sorted from blood, taken in a trial of the OX40 agonist ivuxolimab. This clonotype originated in an adult with an advanced solid tumor such as melanoma, head and neck, liver or kidney cancer. V is TRBV4-1 and J is TRBJ1-5; D possibly corresponds to TRBD1 (5 bases). DNA for the CDR3: TGCGCCAGCAGCCAACACCTAACTGGGACTTCTAATCAGCCCCAGCATTTT. Encoded protein: CASSQHLTGTSNQPQHF.